Shown below are 28 T cell receptor beta chains from a single sample sequenced in a study of CD4+ T cells in melanoma. Sequencing was performed with immunoSEQ multiplex PCR; in TCRdb, only in-frame clones are kept and a portion is missing. This repertoire shows more than 15,000 clones, roughly 80% found once; its top ten account for roughly 5.2%. The sample was cells from a culture (not recorded whether cultured in vitro). The receptors were gathered from a human donor with melanoma.

The chain links TRBV7-9 to TRBJ1-1, with D perhaps matching TRBD1 (6 bases). This CDR3 spans 14 amino acids. Germline CDR1 is SEHNR and CDR2 is FQNEAQ (reference sequence). Trimming took off 3 bases at V and 1 base at J, with 9 bases between the two ends. In DNA, the CDR3 is TGTGCCAGCAGCTTGGACAGACGGAACACTGAAGCTTTCTTT. This gives the protein CASSLDRRNTEAFF.

In its sample, this clone was seen a few times. J is TRBJ2-1 and V is TRBV27; D not certain. The CDR3 is 15 amino acids. Germline loops: CDR1 MNHEY, CDR2 SMNVEV (reference sequence). V was trimmed by 8 bases and J by 1 base, leaving 15 bases between them. The CDR3 coding sequence is TGTGCCAGCCAGACTGGCAGGTGGTCCTACAATGAGCAGTTCTTC. It encodes CASQTGRWSYNEQFF.

This chain connects TRBV27 to TRBJ2-7, with D possibly TRBD2 on 5 matching bases. This CDR3 region has 14 residues. V dropped 3 bases and J dropped 5 bases, with 14 bases sitting between them. Germline CDR1 is MNHEY and CDR2 is SMNVEV (reference sequence). CDR3 DNA: TGTGCCAGCAGTTTGGTGGGTTCGGGAAACGAGCAGTACTTC. Translating gives CASSLVGSGNEQYF.

The chain is built from TRBV4-1 and TRBJ1-2, with TRBD1 matching over 8 bases. This CDR3 has 14 residues. The germline V gene encodes CDR1 MGHRA and CDR2 YSYEKL. The trim removed 4 bases at V and 3 bases at J, leaving 4 bases unmatched. The CDR3, as DNA: TGCGCCAGCAGCCGGACAGGGCTGTACTATGGCTACACCTTC. Translating gives CASSRTGLYYGYTF.

This clone was seen more than once but under ten times. The V call is TRBV6-1, the J call TRBJ1-2; D uncertain. The ends were cut back, 4 bases at V and 8 bases at J, with 11 bases in the middle. The CDR3 is made up of 12 amino acids. Per the germline V gene, CDR1 is MNHNS and CDR2 is SASEGT. The CDR3 region is CASSARWGGYTF. The CDR3, as DNA: TGTGCCAGCAGTGCCCGGTGGGGAGGCTACACCTTC.

The chain carries TRBV7-3 and TRBJ1-2; D call uncertain. The CDR3 spans 12 residues. Trimming took 2 bases from V and 5 from J, leaving 6 bases between them. CDR1 and CDR2 from the germline V gene are SGHTA and FQGTGA. CDR3 loop: CASSLEGYGYTF. The CDR3 nucleotides are TGTGCCAGCAGCTTAGAAGGATATGGCTACACCTTC.

This chain links TRBV25-1 with TRBJ2-7; TRBD1 matches 7 bases. Trimming cost V 5 bases and J 6 bases; bases outside gene matches: 10. Germline CDR1 and CDR2: MGHDK and SYGVNS. CDR3 length equals 14 residues. The CDR3 DNA follows: TGTGCCAGCAGTCGACAGGGATCGGCCCGCGAGCAGTACTTC. It specifies CASSRQGSAREQYF.

The sample holds a few counts of this clone. V usage is TRBV30 and J usage is TRBJ2-1; 7 bases fit TRBD1. The CDR3 has 14 residues. V dropped 4 bases and J dropped 1; count of bases not matched to a gene: 4. The germline CDR1 and CDR2 sequences are GTSNPN and SVGIG (reference sequence). The CDR3 DNA sequence: TGTGCCTGGACTAAGGGGGCTTCCTACAATGAGCAGTTCTTC. Its translation: CAWTKGASYNEQFF.

This rearrangement joins TRBV27 to TRBJ1-6; 7 bases map to TRBD1. Trimming removed 6 bases from V and 4 bases from J; junction bases left unmatched: 12. The CDR3 extends over 17 amino acids. Germline lookup yields CDR1 MNHEY and CDR2 SMNVEV (reference sequence). The CDR3 protein is CASRGYRGIGYNSPLHF. In nucleotides, the CDR3 is TGTGCCAGCAGGGGGTACAGGGGCATAGGGTATAATTCACCCCTCCACTTT.

The chain joins TRBV2 to TRBJ1-1; 8 nucleotides agree with TRBD1. The CDR3 spans 17 residues. V was pared by 0 bases and J by 3 bases, with 9 bases of the junction left unmatched. CDR1 and CDR2 from the germline V gene are SNHLY and FYNNEI. CDR3 sequence: CASSEAPGGLLYTEAFF. For the CDR3, the DNA is TGTGCCAGCAGTGAAGCCCCAGGGGGCCTTCTCTACACTGAAGCTTTCTTT.

The V gene is TRBV2, the J gene TRBJ2-6, with D perhaps TRBD1 (5 bases). Looked up from germline, CDR1 is SNHLY and CDR2 is FYNNEI. V gave up 7 bases and J gave up 1 base, with 11 bases separating them. The CDR3 extends over 15 amino acids. CDR3 sequence: CASTRDQSGANVLTF. The CDR3 DNA follows: TGTGCCAGCACCAGGGATCAGTCTGGGGCCAACGTCCTGACTTTC.

The rearrangement joins TRBV18 to TRBJ1-1; possibly TRBD1 for D (6 bases). Trimming shortened V by 0 bases and J by 1 base, and 15 bases separated the two germline ends. CDR3 length: 17 residues. Germline V gives CDR1 KGHSH, CDR2 LQKENI. The CDR3 bases are TGTGCCAGCTCACCACCTTGGGGGCTACGTCAGAACACTGAAGCTTTCTTT. It translates to CASSPPWGLRQNTEAFF.

The chain is built from TRBV7-2 and TRBJ1-1; a possible D gene is TRBD1 (6 bases). Trimming stripped 4 bases from V and 8 bases from J, with 20 bases between. Germline V CDR1 and CDR2: SGHTA, FQGNSA. The CDR3 spans 15 residues. CDR3 nucleotide sequence: TGTGCCAGCAGCTATTCCAGGGGCCTCGAGGGCGAAGCTTTCTTT. Amino acids: CASSYSRGLEGEAFF.

This clone was seen once. This sequence joins TRBV5-1 and TRBJ2-1; D perhaps matches TRBD2 (6 bases). Germline loops: CDR1 SGHRS, CDR2 YFSETQ. The CDR3 extends over 15 amino acids. V was cut by 4 bases and J by 5 bases, with 16 bases left in between. As DNA, the CDR3 is TGCGCCAGCAGCCCCGGACGGGGGAAGAACAATGAGCAGTTCTTC. Amino acid sequence: CASSPGRGKNNEQFF.

The CDR3 sequence: CASSLIGYGYTF. The CDR3 DNA reads TGCGCCAGCAGCTTAATTGGCTATGGCTACACCTTC. This chain connects TRBV5-1 to TRBJ1-2, with D hard to call. The CDR3 runs to 12 residues. V was pared by 2 bases and J by 4 bases, with 6 bases between. Germline CDR1 SGHRS, CDR2 YFSETQ. The full variable domain, with the rest looked up from reference TRBV5-1 and TRBJ1-2, is KAGVTQTPRYLIKTRGQQVTLSCSPISGHRSVSWYQQTPGQGLQFLFEYFSETQRNKGNFPGRFSGRQFSNSRSEMNVSTLELGDSALYLCASSLIGYGYTFGSGTRLTVV.

The chain recombines TRBV6-1 with TRBJ1-2, with a tentative D call TRBD1 (6 bases). This CDR3 is built from 12 residues. With 7 bases removed from V and 5 bases from J, the gap between germline ends came to 11 bases. CDR1 and CDR2 from the germline V gene are MNHNS and SASEGT. The CDR3 here is CASNRRGYGYTF. CDR3 DNA sequence: TGTGCCAGCAACCGAAGGGGGTATGGCTACACCTTC.

The chain is built from TRBV5-1 and TRBJ2-1, with TRBD2 identical over 13 bases. With 4 bases clipped from V and 5 bases from J, the junction kept 3 bases outside the gene matches. Germline V gives CDR1 SGHRS, CDR2 YFSETQ. The CDR3 is made up of 15 amino acids. CDR3 in amino acids: CASSRGTSGDNEQFF. The CDR3 DNA reads as TGCGCCAGCAGCCGTGGGACTAGCGGGGACAATGAGCAGTTCTTC.

The rearrangement links TRBV7-3 to TRBJ2-1, with TRBD1 identical over 8 bases. Per the germline V gene, CDR1 is SGHTA and CDR2 is FQGTGA. There are 13 residues in the CDR3. After removal of 5 bases from V and 10 bases from J, the junction contained 7 bases not matched to a gene. The CDR3 is CASSRSQGGEQFF. The CDR3 DNA reads as TGTGCCAGCAGCCGATCACAGGGGGGCGAGCAGTTCTTC.

V and J are TRBV2 and TRBJ2-3, with TRBD1 identical over 10 bases. From germline, CDR1 is SNHLY and CDR2 FYNNEI. CDR3 length equals 15 residues. The junction had 13 bases not matched to a gene; V was cut back by 9 bases and J by 7 bases. CDR3 sequence reads: CARTVGTGDRYTQYF. Here the CDR3 DNA reads TGTGCCAGAACAGTCGGGACAGGGGATCGATATACGCAGTATTTT. The complete variable domain, with remaining parts taken from reference TRBV2 and TRBJ2-3, reads EPEVTQTPSHQVTQMGQEVILRCVPISNHLYFYWYRQILGQKVEFLVSFYNNEISEKSEIFDDQFSVERPDGSNFTLKIRSTKLEDSAMYFCARTVGTGDRYTQYFGPGTRLTVL.

V usage is TRBV6-6 and J usage is TRBJ2-5; TRBD1 might be the D (6 bases). The germline V gene has CDR1 MNHNY and CDR2 SVGAGI (reference sequence). The CDR3 totals 13 residues. With 6 bases removed from V and 4 bases from J, the gap between germline ends came to 12 bases. The CDR3 nucleotides read TGTGCCAGCAGATCAGGGGCCTTAGAGACCCAGTACTTC. This translates into CASRSGALETQYF.

This clone was seen just once. The genes are TRBV4-1 and TRBJ2-3; D is ambiguous. This CDR3 has 14 amino acids. V was shortened by 0 bases and J by 6 bases, with 10 bases between the two germline ends. Germline V gene sequence: CDR1 MGHRA, CDR2 YSYEKL. CDR3 coding DNA: TGCGCCAGCAGCCAAGAGGCAGAATTCGATACGCAGTATTTT. Translated, it gives CASSQEAEFDTQYF.

The rearrangement uses TRBV4-1 and TRBJ1-4; unclear D gene. The germline V gene encodes CDR1 MGHRA and CDR2 YSYEKL. V was trimmed by 4 bases and J by 7 bases, leaving 10 bases between them. The CDR3 loop spans 13 amino acids. The CDR3 nucleotides are TGCGCCAGCAGCCGAACCGAAGGTGAAAAACTGTTTTTT. This sequence encodes CASSRTEGEKLFF.

This chain joins TRBV5-1 and TRBJ2-2, with D unclear. V shed 0 bases and J shed 1 base, with 16 bases lying between them. Germline values: CDR1 SGHRS, CDR2 YFSETQ. The CDR3 is 18 residues long. The CDR3 reads CASSLALDPTGNTGELFF. Here the CDR3 DNA reads TGCGCCAGCAGCTTGGCCCTGGACCCAACGGGGAACACCGGGGAGCTGTTTTTT.

The V and J genes are TRBV27 and TRBJ2-7; D is possibly TRBD1 or TRBD2 (5 bases each). Germline V gives CDR1 MNHEY, CDR2 SMNVEV (reference sequence). V gave up 7 bases and J gave up 3 bases, with 13 bases separating them. The CDR3 sequence is 13 residues long. The CDR3 region is CASTLRDGYEQYF. CDR3 in DNA: TGTGCCAGCACCTTACGGGACGGCTACGAGCAGTACTTC.

This chain joins TRBV9 and TRBJ1-4; TRBD1 agrees at 8 bases. This CDR3 has 14 amino acids. Germline V gene lookup returns CDR1 SGDLS and CDR2 YYNGEE. The ends lost 3 bases at V and 10 bases at J; junction bases unmatched: 8. The DNA of the CDR3 is TGTGCCAGCAGCGCGAGGACAGGGTGGGGAAAACTGTTTTTT. The encoded protein is CASSARTGWGKLFF.

This clone showed up just once. This chain joins TRBV30 and TRBJ2-5; 9 bases are a match to TRBD2. Germline CDR1 reads GTSNPN; CDR2 reads SVGIG (reference sequence). This CDR3 contains 14 residues. V was clipped by 4 bases and J by 7 bases; unmatched bases: 10. CDR3 amino acids: CAWTGAGGPLTQYF. Written as DNA, the CDR3 is TGTGCCTGGACAGGAGCGGGGGGACCCTTGACCCAGTACTTC.

The V and J genes are TRBV6-5 and TRBJ2-6, with a weak D call TRBD2 (5 bases). The V and J ends lost 0 bases and 8 bases respectively, with 11 bases between them. Looked up from germline, CDR1 is MNHEY and CDR2 is SVGAGI. This CDR3 is 15 amino acids long. The CDR3 DNA reads TGTGCCAGCAGTTACTCGAGGGTTTGGTCCAACGTCCTGACTTTC. As protein: CASSYSRVWSNVLTF.

The chain joins TRBV6-1 to TRBJ1-2; maybe TRBD1 (5 bases). The V gene lost 6 bases and the J gene lost 11 bases, with 16 bases spanning the gap. From germline, CDR1 is MNHNS and CDR2 SASEGT. The CDR3 has 12 amino acids. Written as DNA, the CDR3 is TGTGCCAGCAGCAATGACAGTCCCTCTTACACCTTC. Its translation is CASSNDSPSYTF.